This T cell receptor (beta chain) was observed in a study of response to subunit inactivated influenza vaccine. Whole-study results and caveats: It was suggested by the authors that few new T cells are recruited by each seasonal influenza vaccination.

The CDR3 covers 13 residues. V was shortened by 7 bases and J by 7 bases, with 14 bases between the two germline ends. At least ten counts were recorded for this clonotype. Its target is unknown. TCRdb independently ran MiXCR on the RT-PCR reads; one entry per CDR3 protein. The sample has 450,000 to 600,000 distinct CDR3 sequences; approximately 7.3% are singletons. V is TRBV12-3 or TRBV12-4 and J is TRBJ2-1; a weak D match, TRBD1 (6 bases). Source: PBMCs from blood, taken roughly 24 months after vaccination. The source is a man in his fifties or sixties who received an inactivated influenza vaccine. For the CDR3, the DNA is TGTGCCAGCAAACGGGGCAGGGGAAATGAGCAGTTCTTC. Translation gives CASKRGRGNEQFF.